These 28 T cell receptor beta chains share one sample of origin, sequenced in a study of blood T cells in healthy people across ages. Then a second PCR, running roughly 7 to 11 cycles, was carried out with a sample-barcoded 5' primer and a J-beta primer mix. TCRdb ran MiXCR on the 5' RACE reads and lists one entry per CDR3 protein. Of roughly 700,000 distinct CDR3 sequences detected, around 49% appear once; the ten largest clones hold 30% to 40%. The sequenced sample was blood. The receptors shown here come from an older woman in good health.

DNA of the CDR3: TGTGCCAGCAGTCCCAGGGTCACGGCAAAAGAGACCCAGTACTTC. Amino acid sequence: CASSPRVTAKETQYF. This sequence joins TRBV27 and TRBJ2-5, with D perhaps TRBD1 (5 bases). The germline gives CDR1 MNHEY, CDR2 SMNVEV (reference sequence). V shed 5 bases and J shed 3 bases, with 16 bases lying between them. CDR3 size: 15 residues.

This clonotype was detected a few times. A much larger clone is a single base away; this may be a read error. The chain has TRBV4-2 and TRBJ2-5; TRBD1 matches at 8 bases. The CDR3 length is 16 residues. V trimming: 0 bases; J trimming: 11 bases; junction bases outside the gene matches: 14. Germline values: CDR1 LGHNA, CDR2 YNFKEQ. CDR3 sequence (DNA): TGTGCCAGCAGCCAAGAATGGACAGGGACCAACAATGAGCAGTACTTC. This gives the protein CASSQEWTGTNNEQYF.

The chain recombines TRBV2 with TRBJ1-6, with D hard to call. The CDR3 consists of 15 residues. CDR1 and CDR2 from the germline V gene are SNHLY and FYNNEI. V lost 4 bases and J lost 8, with 15 bases in between. The CDR3: CASSVTTTRDSPLHF. CDR3 coding DNA: TGTGCCAGCAGTGTAACGACAACTCGGGATTCACCCCTCCACTTT. The variable domain in full, with the rest retrieved from reference TRBV2 and TRBJ1-6, is EPEVTQTPSHQVTQMGQEVILRCVPISNHLYFYWYRQILGQKVEFLVSFYNNEISEKSEIFDDQFSVERPDGSNFTLKIRSTKLEDSAMYFCASSVTTTRDSPLHFGNGTRLTVT.

This sequence joins TRBV20-1 and TRBJ2-7, with TRBD1 matching 9 bases. V lost 5 bases to trimming and J lost 4 bases; unmatched junction nucleotides: 9. From germline, CDR1 is DFQATT and CDR2 SNEGSKA (reference sequence). The CDR3 consists of 14 residues. The CDR3 region has the DNA TGCAGTGCTCCGGGACAGGGATACCGATACGAGCAGTACTTC. Residues: CSAPGQGYRYEQYF.

The rearrangement joins TRBV18 to TRBJ2-1, with no clear D. CDR1 is KGHSH and CDR2 is LQKENI in the germline V gene. This CDR3 region has 14 residues. V lost 4 bases and J 8 bases, leaving 15 bases between the germline ends. The CDR3 loop is CASSLALDEDEQFF. The CDR3 coding sequence is TGTGCCAGCTCACTGGCCTTGGATGAGGATGAGCAGTTCTTC. The full variable domain, with the rest looked up from reference TRBV18 and TRBJ2-1, is NAGVMQNPRHLVRRRGQEARLRCSPMKGHSHVYWYRQLPEEGLKFMVYLQKENIIDESGMPKERFSAEFPKEGPSILRIQQVVRGDSAAYFCASSLALDEDEQFFGPGTRLTVL.

The rearrangement links TRBV3-1 to TRBJ1-1; D might be TRBD1 (5 bases). The CDR3 runs to 14 residues. Trimming removed 4 bases from V and 3 bases from J, with 12 bases in between. CDR1 and CDR2 (germline): LGHDT, YNNKEL (reference sequence). The CDR3: CASSRPGADTEAFF. The CDR3 coding sequence is TGTGCCAGCAGCCGCCCTGGGGCCGACACTGAAGCTTTCTTT. Filled out from reference TRBV3-1 and TRBJ1-1, the complete variable domain reads DTAVSQTPKYLVTQMGNDKSIKCEQNLGHDTMYWYKQDSKKFLKIMFSYNNKELIINETVPNRFSPKSPDKAHLNLHINSLELGDSAVYFCASSRPGADTEAFFGQGTRLTVV.

This clonotype appeared a few times. The genes are TRBV15 and TRBJ1-1; 9 nucleotides match TRBD1. CDR3 length equals 15 residues. V shed 3 bases and J 6 bases; nucleotides not matched to a gene: 8. Germline V gene sequence: CDR1 LNHNV, CDR2 YYDKDF (reference sequence). CDR3 region: CATSRYRGPGAEAFF. The CDR3 bases are TGTGCCACCAGCAGGTACAGGGGGCCGGGCGCTGAAGCTTTCTTT. The full variable domain, with the rest looked up from reference TRBV15 and TRBJ1-1, is DAMVIQNPRYQVTQFGKPVTLSCSQTLNHNVMYWYQQKSSQAPKLLFHYYDKDFNNEADTPDNFQSRRPNTSFCFLDIRSPGLGDTAMYLCATSRYRGPGAEAFFGQGTRLTVV.

The chain combines TRBV7-3 with TRBJ2-4; D remains ambiguous. The J call is uncertain, as TRBJ2-7 better fits the DNA end. The germline CDR1 and CDR2 sequences are SGHTA and FQGTGA. This CDR3 contains 13 residues. As DNA, the CDR3 is TGTGCCAGCAGCTTAGGGGTGTTAGACGAGCAGTACTTC. The encoded protein is CASSLGVLDEQYF.

This clonotype was observed a single time. A junction boundary mismatches the germline segment, possibly from a read error. The chain links TRBV5-6 to TRBJ1-5; D gene uncertain. CDR1 is SGHDT, CDR2 YYEEEE, per germline. This CDR3 is 16 amino acids long. The CDR3 sequence: CASSSGLGYSNQLQHF. The CDR3 DNA reads as TGTGCCAGCAGCTCGGGCCTTGGGTATAGCAATCAGCTCCAGCATTTT.

The sample holds a few counts of this clonotype. This chain uses TRBV29-1 with TRBJ2-3, with 8 nucleotides matching TRBD1. V dropped 5 bases and J dropped 1; count of bases not matched to a gene: 2. The CDR3 sequence is 13 residues long. Germline CDR1 is SQVTM and CDR2 is ANQGSEA. The CDR3: CSVLTGGTDTQYF. CDR3 DNA sequence: TGCAGCGTTTTGACAGGGGGCACAGATACGCAGTATTTT.

This chain links TRBV27 with TRBJ1-5, with TRBD1 matching 7 bases. Germline V gene sequence: CDR1 MNHEY, CDR2 SMNVEV (reference sequence). V lost 0 bases to trimming and J lost 6 bases; unmatched junction nucleotides: 2. The CDR3 is made up of 14 amino acids. The chain's CDR3 is CASSLSGGFQPQHF. CDR3 DNA: TGTGCCAGCAGTTTATCAGGGGGCTTTCAGCCCCAGCATTTT.

The chain combines TRBV5-1 with TRBJ2-3; no reliable D call. V was cut by 2 bases and J by 2 bases, with 15 bases left in between. The CDR3 is 16 residues long. The germline V gene encodes CDR1 SGHRS and CDR2 YFSETQ. In DNA, the CDR3 is TGCGCCAGCAGCTTTGGTGTCCGGCAAGCCACAGATACGCAGTATTTT. It yields the protein CASSFGVRQATDTQYF.

This clonotype was observed once. The chain combines TRBV27 with TRBJ2-7; TRBD1 matches at 7 bases. Germline V gives CDR1 MNHEY, CDR2 SMNVEV (reference sequence). The CDR3 spans 14 residues. Germline trimming cut 5 bases from V and 7 bases from J; bases unmatched to any gene: 11. CDR3 residues: CASSVGTDSNEQYF. CDR3 bases: TGTGCCAGCAGTGTTGGGACAGACAGCAATGAGCAGTACTTC.

The genes are TRBV20-1 and TRBJ2-4; the match to TRBD1 covers 7 bases. The J segment lost 2 bases and the V segment lost 7 bases, leaving 11 bases of the junction unmatched. Germline values: CDR1 DFQATT, CDR2 SNEGSKA (reference sequence). The CDR3 is 15 residues long. The CDR3 is CSGSRQGPTKNIQYF. The CDR3 DNA sequence: TGCAGTGGCAGTAGACAGGGACCTACCAAAAACATTCAGTACTTC.

The gene calls are TRBV14 and TRBJ2-5, with a possible D match to TRBD1 (6 bases). There are 15 residues in the CDR3. Germline loops: CDR1 SGHDN, CDR2 FVKESK. V lost 3 bases and J lost 2, with 13 bases in between. Written as DNA, the CDR3 is TGTGCCAGCAGCCAGGGACACGGCCCACAAGAGACCCAGTACTTC. This encodes CASSQGHGPQETQYF.

This clonotype was seen more than once but under ten times. The chain has TRBV9 and TRBJ2-3, with 7 bases fitting TRBD1. V shed 3 bases, J shed 0 bases, and the junction held 1 base outside the gene matches. Per germline, CDR1 SGDLS and CDR2 YYNGEE. CDR3 size: 14 residues. The CDR3 loop reads CASSAGGSTDTQYF. The CDR3 nucleotides are TGTGCCAGCAGCGCAGGGGGTAGCACAGATACGCAGTATTTT.

CDR3 region: CASSSSSGPPYNEQFF. In DNA form, the CDR3 reads TGTGCCAGCAGCTCGAGTAGCGGGCCGCCCTACAATGAGCAGTTCTTC. The rearrangement joins TRBV7-2 to TRBJ2-1; 7 nucleotides align to TRBD2. Germline V gives CDR1 SGHTA, CDR2 FQGNSA. Trimming removed 4 bases from V and 2 bases from J; junction bases left unmatched: 8. The CDR3 extends over 16 amino acids. Supplemented by reference TRBV7-2 and TRBJ2-1, the full variable domain reads GAGVSQSPSNKVTEKGKDVELRCDPISGHTALYWYRQSLGQGLEFLIYFQGNSAPDKSGLPSDRFSAERTGGSVSTLTIQRTQQEDSAVYLCASSSSSGPPYNEQFFGPGTRLTVL.

On this clonotype: The missing conserved phenylalanine or tryptophan at the end of this CDR3 makes a read error likely. V gene TRBV7-9 combines with J gene TRBJ1-2, with D perhaps TRBD1 (6 bases). CDR1 SEHNR and CDR2 FQNEAQ come from the germline V gene (reference sequence). V was clipped by 3 bases and J by 6 bases, with 23 bases between them. The CDR3 runs to 17 residues. The CDR3 nucleotides read TGTGCCAGCAGCTTTGGAACCGGGACACGCAGCGCGCATGGCTACACCCTC. The encoded protein is CASSFGTGTRSAHGYTL.

This chain links TRBV15 with TRBJ2-3; 9 bases are a match to TRBD1. From germline, CDR1 is LNHNV and CDR2 YYDKDF (reference sequence). The junction had 0 bases not matched to a gene; V was cut back by 3 bases and J by 8 bases. The CDR3 runs 12 residues. The CDR3 sequence is CATSRTGGTQYF. CDR3 DNA: TGTGCCACCAGCAGGACAGGGGGTACGCAGTATTTT.

The rearrangement links TRBV7-6 to TRBJ2-7, with 9 nucleotides matching TRBD2. This CDR3 has 16 residues. Germline V gene sequence: CDR1 SGHVS, CDR2 FNYEAQ. V was pared by 0 bases and J by 5 bases, with 8 bases of the junction left unmatched. The CDR3 here is CASSLANGLAGNEQYF. The DNA for the CDR3 is TGTGCCAGCAGCTTAGCGAATGGGCTAGCGGGAAACGAGCAGTACTTC. Using reference TRBV7-6 and TRBJ2-7 for the parts outside the CDR3, the full variable domain is GAGVSQSPRYKVTKRGQDVALRCDPISGHVSLYWYRQALGQGPEFLTYFNYEAQQDKSGLPNDRFSAERPEGSISTLTIQRTEQRDSAMYRCASSLANGLAGNEQYFGPGTRLTVT.

The V and J genes are TRBV21-1 and TRBJ2-5; the table's D gene call, TRBD1, was not cross checked with the DNA. TRBV21-1 is termed a pseudogene. The CDR3 is 15 residues long. The CDR3 protein is CASSKALPGMETQYF. Written as DNA, the CDR3 is TGTGCCAGCAGCAAAGCCCTCCCGGGGATGGAGACCCAGTACTTC.

The rearrangement links TRBV11-2 to TRBJ2-3; the match to TRBD2 covers 7 bases. This CDR3 has 17 amino acids. The junction had 11 bases not matched to a gene; V was cut back by 5 bases and J by 0 bases. Germline CDR1 and CDR2: SGHAT and FQNNGV. The CDR3 loop reads CASSQFTSALSTDTQYF. CDR3 bases: TGTGCCAGCAGCCAATTCACTAGCGCCCTCAGCACAGATACGCAGTATTTT.

This clonotype appeared a few times. The chain has TRBV5-1 and TRBJ2-1; 11 bases line up with TRBD2. Germline loops: CDR1 SGHRS, CDR2 YFSETQ. The CDR3 is made up of 17 amino acids. Trimming took 1 base from V and 4 from J; bases not matched to a gene: 7. Written as DNA, the CDR3 is TGCGCCAGCAGCTTGTCACCTCTAGCGGGGGGTTACAATGAGCAGTTCTTC. It codes for CASSLSPLAGGYNEQFF.

The chain recombines TRBV20-1 with TRBJ2-7, with a weak D call TRBD2 (6 bases). From germline, CDR1 is DFQATT and CDR2 SNEGSKA (reference sequence). The CDR3 runs to 14 residues. The V end lost 3 bases, the J end lost 4 bases, and 16 bases lay between the germline ends. The CDR3 sequence is CSASIGTRPYEQYF. In DNA, the CDR3 is TGCAGTGCTAGTATCGGGACTCGTCCATACGAGCAGTACTTC.

The rearrangement uses TRBV7-2 and TRBJ1-2; D gene ambiguous. V was shortened by 4 bases and J by 7 bases, with 13 bases between the two germline ends. Germline CDR1 is SGHTA and CDR2 is FQGNSA. The CDR3 spans 13 residues. DNA for the CDR3: TGTGCCAGCAGCTCCCGGCCGAGCGGTGGCTACACCTTC. This gives the protein CASSSRPSGGYTF.

V usage is TRBV6-1 and J usage is TRBJ2-3; TRBD2 agrees at 10 bases. In germline, CDR1 is MNHNS, CDR2 SASEGT. J gave up 5 bases and V 2 bases, and 10 bases lay outside the gene matches. The CDR3 consists of 17 residues. CDR3 in DNA: TGTGCCAGCAGTGAAAATCCAACTAGCGGGGCCAGAGATACGCAGTATTTT. Translating gives CASSENPTSGARDTQYF.

The chain recombines TRBV7-8 with TRBJ1-6; 7 nucleotides line up with TRBD1. Germline CDR1 is SGHVS and CDR2 is FQNEAQ. With 5 bases clipped from V and 9 bases from J, the junction kept 7 bases outside the gene matches. The CDR3 length is 14 residues. CDR3 residues: CASSKGTASSPLHF. The CDR3 nucleotides read TGTGCCAGCAGCAAAGGGACAGCCAGTTCACCCCTCCACTTT. The full variable domain, completed using reference TRBV7-8 and TRBJ1-6, is GAGVSQSPRYKVAKRGQDVALRCDPISGHVSLFWYQQALGQGPEFLTYFQNEAQLDKSGLPSDRFFAERPEGSVSTLKIQRTQQEDSAVYLCASSKGTASSPLHFGNGTRLTVT.

The V gene is TRBV5-1, the J gene TRBJ1-5, with TRBD1 identical over 9 bases. The CDR3 covers 16 residues. Germline values: CDR1 SGHRS, CDR2 YFSETQ. Unmatched junction bases numbered 6, after V lost 4 bases and J lost 1 base. The CDR3 sequence: CASSATGGASNQPQHF. For the CDR3, the DNA is TGCGCCAGCAGCGCCACAGGGGGCGCGAGCAATCAGCCCCAGCATTTT.